The clone carrying this T cell receptor (beta chain) showed up just a few times. CDR1 LGHDT and CDR2 YNNKEL come from the germline V gene (reference sequence). The ends lost 4 bases at V and 5 bases at J; junction bases unmatched: 13. This CDR3 spans 16 amino acids. This specimen comes from a study of T-cell memory formation after mild COVID-19. Across the study: Clustering of TCRs was largely donor specific.

One entry per CDR3 protein results from TCRdb running MiXCR on the 5' RACE reads. The table includes 350,000 to 450,000 distinct CDR3 sequences, 20% detected once. The sequencing sample was made of PBMCs or a T cell subset sorted from them (not recorded which). V usage is TRBV3-1 and J usage is TRBJ2-7; 8 nucleotides agree with TRBD1. The receptor was derived from an adult woman who had mild COVID-19 (a few samples of this study predate the infection). Cell type and time point are not known. Here the CDR3 reads CASSPGFGQGNNEQYF. The CDR3 DNA is TGTGCCAGCAGCCCGGGATTCGGACAGGGTAATAACGAGCAGTACTTC.